The T cell receptor beta chain under discussion was sequenced for a study of blood T cell repertoires in COVID-19. Study-level information: There were acute and convalescent COVID-19 samples, and they came from the United States, Italy and Spain.

The V end was cut by 5 bases, the J end by 7 bases, with 18 bases between. The CDR3 is made up of 15 amino acids. The germline V gene encodes CDR1 SGHAT and CDR2 FQNNGV. Adults between about 18 and 95 years of age took part from 20 to 25 US areas. Symptom resolution, clearance, or two negative PCRs marked donors in Cohort 3 as recovered. Clones were sequenced by immunoSEQ multiplex PCR, and TCRdb holds only the in-frame ones, with some missing. Of approximately 230,000 clones listed, about 80% are singletons. The chain joins TRBV11-2 to TRBJ2-1, with D perhaps TRBD2 (6 bases). The sequenced material came from PBMCs or T cells enriched from blood (not recorded which). The TCR originated in a man aged 35 to 55 who had recovered from COVID-19. CDR3 region: CASSPRTVRGNEQFF. The DNA for the CDR3 is TGTGCCAGCAGCCCCCGGACGGTACGGGGGAATGAGCAGTTCTTC.